Listed here are 10 T cell receptor beta chains from one sample, sequenced in a study of blood T cells in healthy people across ages (dated by TCRdb to the mid-2010s). Receptor libraries were prepared by 5' RACE. The sequencer listed for this sample is Illumina HiSeq 2500. A second roughly 7 to 12 cycle PCR used a sample-barcoded 5' primer and a J-beta primer mix. TCRdb reran the public reads through fastp at Q25 and MiXCR, keeping productive beta chains. Each entry merges the rows of one CDR3 protein and shows their most common DNA and genes. The sample data list about 900,000 distinct CDR3 sequences, and roughly 60% of these were observed just once. The top ten clonotypes cover 25% to 35% of the sample. The sequenced sample consisted of blood. These TCRs come from a young man in good health.

This chain connects TRBV6-6 to TRBJ1-1; perhaps TRBD1 as D (5 bases). CDR3 length: 12 residues. Germline CDR1 is MNHNY and CDR2 is SVGAGI (reference sequence). With 6 bases removed from V and 6 bases from J, the gap between germline ends came to 11 bases. The CDR3 spells CASRPGAPEAFF. CDR3 coding DNA: TGTGCCAGCAGACCCGGGGCTCCTGAAGCTTTCTTT.

This clonotype was seen more than once but under ten times. This chain uses TRBV29-1 with TRBJ2-5, with D possibly TRBD1 on 6 matching bases. Germline lookup yields CDR1 SQVTM and CDR2 ANQGSEA. The CDR3 covers 14 residues. The V and J ends lost 4 bases and 0 bases respectively, with 12 bases between them. The CDR3: CSVVGQGNQETQYF. The CDR3, as DNA: TGCAGCGTTGTAGGGCAGGGGAACCAAGAGACCCAGTACTTC.

This chain joins TRBV2 and TRBJ2-7; TRBD1 agrees at 8 bases. This CDR3 has 12 amino acids. The J segment lost 6 bases and the V segment lost 7 bases, leaving 5 bases of the junction unmatched. CDR1 is SNHLY and CDR2 is FYNNEI in the germline V gene. CDR3 sequence: CASTDRVVEQYF. The CDR3 nucleotides read TGTGCCAGCACGGACAGGGTAGTCGAGCAGTACTTC.

DNA for the CDR3: TGCAGTGCTAATTCCCTAGCGGGGGGTTCCAACTCCTACAATGAGCAGTTCTTC. Its translation: CSANSLAGGSNSYNEQFF. J is TRBJ2-1 and V is TRBV20-1; 11 bases align to TRBD2. CDR3 length equals 18 residues. The germline gives CDR1 DFQATT, CDR2 SNEGSKA (reference sequence). V lost 4 bases and J lost 0; bases outside the gene matches: 11.

V and J are TRBV7-2 and TRBJ2-7, with 7 bases that match TRBD1. Losses at the gene ends were 5 bases for V and 3 bases for J; bases not matched to a gene: 10. The germline gives CDR1 SGHTA, CDR2 FQGNSA. The CDR3 consists of 15 residues. Here the CDR3 DNA reads TGTGCCAGCAGCCAATACGTGGGACAGAGCTACGAGCAGTACTTC. It yields the protein CASSQYVGQSYEQYF.

The table lists this clonotype with a count of one. This could be a read error, since a much larger clone is one nucleotide away. DNA of the CDR3: TGTGCCAGCAGTTACATAAACAGGGGAAAGGGCGAAGCTTTCTTT. It encodes CASSYINRGKGEAFF. The chain recombines TRBV6-5 with TRBJ1-1, with 7 bases aligning to TRBD1. Germline CDR1 is MNHEY and CDR2 is SVGAGI. This CDR3 has 15 residues. Trimming cost V 2 bases and J 8 bases; bases outside gene matches: 11.

V is TRBV27 and J is TRBJ2-4; D is uncertain. The germline V and J ends were trimmed by 6 bases and 0 bases, with 18 bases remaining between them. Germline values: CDR1 MNHEY, CDR2 SMNVEV (reference sequence). This CDR3 contains 17 residues. CDR3 in amino acids: CASRDRKQTLAKNIQYF. CDR3 nucleotides: TGTGCCAGCAGGGATAGAAAACAGACTCTAGCCAAAAACATTCAGTACTTC.

The chain combines TRBV5-4 with TRBJ2-7, with D tentatively TRBD2 (6 bases). The CDR3 is 14 amino acids. V was cut by 2 bases and J by 1 base, with 10 bases left in between. Germline lookup yields CDR1 SGHNT and CDR2 YYREEE (reference sequence). The CDR3 sequence is CASSFPGLSYEQYF. CDR3 DNA sequence: TGTGCCAGCAGCTTTCCGGGACTGTCCTACGAGCAGTACTTC. The full variable domain, rest sourced from reference TRBV5-4 and TRBJ2-7, is ETGVTQSPTHLIKTRGQQVTLRCSSQSGHNTVSWYQQALGQGPQFIFQYYREEENGRGNFPPRFSGLQFPNYSSELNVNALELDDSALYLCASSFPGLSYEQYFGPGTRLTVT.

The rearrangement joins TRBV4-3 to TRBJ1-6; D not resolved. CDR3 length: 15 amino acids. Germline-derived CDR1 and CDR2 are LGHNA and YSLEER. V was cut by 0 bases and J by 6 bases, with 9 bases left in between. The CDR3 spells CASSQEEGPNSPLHF. The CDR3 coding sequence is TGCGCCAGCAGCCAAGAGGAAGGACCTAATTCACCCCTCCACTTT.

The chain carries TRBV20-1 and TRBJ2-3; D not certain. V lost 1 base to trimming and J lost 7 bases, with 9 bases between them. This CDR3 spans 12 amino acids. CDR1 is DFQATT and CDR2 is SNEGSKA in the germline V gene (reference sequence). CDR3 sequence: CSARVSENTQYF. The CDR3 DNA reads as TGCAGTGCTAGAGTCAGTGAAAATACGCAGTATTTT.